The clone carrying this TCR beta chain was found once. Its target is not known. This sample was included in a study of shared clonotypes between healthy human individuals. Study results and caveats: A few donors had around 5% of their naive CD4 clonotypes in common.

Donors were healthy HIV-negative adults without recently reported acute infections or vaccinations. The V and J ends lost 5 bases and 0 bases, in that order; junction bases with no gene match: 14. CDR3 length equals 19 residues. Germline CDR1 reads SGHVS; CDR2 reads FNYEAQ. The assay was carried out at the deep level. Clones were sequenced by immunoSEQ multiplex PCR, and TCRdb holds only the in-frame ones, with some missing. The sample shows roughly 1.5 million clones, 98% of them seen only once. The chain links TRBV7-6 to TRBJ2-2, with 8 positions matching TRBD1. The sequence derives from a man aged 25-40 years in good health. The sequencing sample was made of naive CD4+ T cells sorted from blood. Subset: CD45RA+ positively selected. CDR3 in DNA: TGTGCCAGCAGCCAGCCTCCAGGGGGCCCGACTTCGAACACCGGGGAGCTGTTTTTT. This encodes CASSQPPGGPTSNTGELFF.